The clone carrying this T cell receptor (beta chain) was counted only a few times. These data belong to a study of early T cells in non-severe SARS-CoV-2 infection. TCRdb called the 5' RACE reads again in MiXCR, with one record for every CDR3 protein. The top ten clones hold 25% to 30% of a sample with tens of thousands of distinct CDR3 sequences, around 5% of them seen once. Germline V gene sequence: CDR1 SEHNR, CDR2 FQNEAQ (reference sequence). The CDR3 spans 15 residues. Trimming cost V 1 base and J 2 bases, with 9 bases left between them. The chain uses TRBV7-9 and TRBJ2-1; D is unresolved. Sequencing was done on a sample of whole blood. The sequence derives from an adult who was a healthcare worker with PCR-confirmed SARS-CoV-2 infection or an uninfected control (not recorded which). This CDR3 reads CASSLDSLPYNEQFF. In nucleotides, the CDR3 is TGTGCCAGCAGCTTAGACTCACTGCCCTACAATGAGCAGTTCTTC.